This entry features one T cell receptor (beta chain) sequence. This specimen belongs to a study of blood T cell repertoires in COVID-19. Study information: T cells, B-cell-depleted T cells, or PBMCs provided the cDNA or gDNA that served as material.

Original analysis: Amplifying reference gene primers gave estimates of nucleated cell counts. Sequencing was performed with immunoSEQ multiplex PCR; in TCRdb, only in-frame clones are kept and a portion is missing. V, J and clone size were drawn from that table, and D and trimming were deduced from the DNA. The sample shows roughly 250,000 clones, roughly 84% of them seen only once. Trimming pared 1 base from V and 8 bases from J, leaving 18 bases between. The CDR3 contains 15 residues. Germline V gene lookup returns CDR1 SGHTA and CDR2 FQGNSA. The genes are TRBV7-2 and TRBJ2-7; D not certain. The material sequenced was peripheral blood. The TCR originated in a man between 45 and 60 years old with active or convalescent COVID-19. CDR3 residues: CASSLGALLAWQQYF. The CDR3 region has the DNA TGTGCCAGCAGCTTAGGGGCGCTACTGGCGTGGCAGCAGTACTTC.